A single sample gave rise to the 23 T cell receptor beta chains below, sequenced in a study of TIL therapy for anti-PD-1-resistant metastatic lung cancer. As for time point: pre-treatment sample, taken before nivolumab and TIL therapy. Sequencing used immunoSEQ v3. Sequenced by immunoSEQ multiplex PCR; TCRdb stores in-frame clones only, minus some. The sample has some 57,000 clones, roughly 84% seen once. Sequenced here: blood, sampled at baseline. All receptors derive from a person aged 25 to 85 with non-small cell lung cancer.

This rearrangement joins TRBV7-9 to TRBJ1-1, with 10 bases lining up with TRBD1. V dropped 4 bases and J dropped 0; count of bases not matched to a gene: 8. The germline CDR1 and CDR2 sequences are SEHNR and FQNEAQ (reference sequence). This CDR3 contains 17 residues. The CDR3 bases are TGTGCCAGCAGCTCCCGGGACAGGGGTTTGGTGAACACTGAAGCTTTCTTT. Amino acids: CASSSRDRGLVNTEAFF.

This sequence joins TRBV13 and TRBJ2-2; 7 bases align to TRBD2. The germline CDR1 and CDR2 sequences are PRHDT and FYEKMQ (reference sequence). The V segment lost 5 bases and the J segment 4 bases; nucleotides outside the gene matches: 16. The CDR3 has 18 residues. CDR3 loop: CASSQLRRASGTTGELFF. The CDR3 DNA is TGTGCCAGCAGCCAGCTCCGCCGGGCTAGCGGTACCACCGGGGAGCTGTTTTTT.

The CDR3 reads CATQVGLGSYEQYF. The DNA of the CDR3 is TGTGCCACCCAGGTGGGACTAGGCTCCTACGAGCAGTACTTC. This chain connects TRBV27 to TRBJ2-7; 8 nucleotides agree with TRBD2. Germline CDR1 MNHEY, CDR2 SMNVEV (reference sequence). V lost 10 bases and J lost 0; bases outside the gene matches: 8. The CDR3 loop spans 14 amino acids.

The rearrangement uses TRBV19 and TRBJ1-6, with 9 bases aligning to TRBD1. J was trimmed by 7 bases and V by 6 bases; bases with no gene match: 10. Germline-derived CDR1 and CDR2 are LNHDA and SQIVND (reference sequence). The CDR3 consists of 16 residues. The CDR3 DNA follows: TGTGCCAGTAGCTCTACTAAAGGACAGGGGAATTCACCCCTCCACTTT. Translating gives CASSSTKGQGNSPLHF.

The CDR3 sequence: CASSQEALAVTGELFF. CDR3 DNA: TGCGCCAGCAGCCAAGAGGCGCTAGCCGTAACCGGGGAGCTGTTTTTT. This sequence joins TRBV4-1 and TRBJ2-2; a weak D match, TRBD2 (5 bases). Germline values: CDR1 MGHRA, CDR2 YSYEKL. Between the trimmed V and J ends, which lost 0 bases and 5 bases, there was a span of 13 bases. CDR3 length equals 16 residues.

This chain joins TRBV27 and TRBJ2-1; D perhaps matches TRBD1 (5 bases). Trimming cost V 5 bases and J 0 bases, with 11 bases left between them. Germline V lookup: CDR1 MNHEY, CDR2 SMNVEV (reference sequence). The CDR3 totals 15 residues. The CDR3 nucleotides read TGTGCCAGCAGTAATGGGGCGAGCTCCTACAATGAGCAGTTCTTC. This codes for CASSNGASSYNEQFF.

This chain joins TRBV6-5 and TRBJ2-7, with 10 bases lining up with TRBD2. The germline V gene encodes CDR1 MNHEY and CDR2 SVGAGI. V dropped 0 bases and J dropped 5; count of bases not matched to a gene: 7. CDR3 length: 16 residues. CDR3 bases: TGTGCCAGCAGTTACTCTCCGGCTCTAGCGGGGGACGAGCAGTACTTC. Its translation is CASSYSPALAGDEQYF.

In the case of this clone: Distinct nucleotide sequences in the sample also encode this CDR3. The V gene is TRBV5-1, the J gene TRBJ1-2; 7 positions agree with TRBD1. Looked up from germline, CDR1 is SGHRS and CDR2 is YFSETQ. The CDR3 has 15 amino acids. With V trimmed by 3 bases and J by 0 bases, 5 bases remained unmatched. The CDR3: CASSSGDRANYGYTF. Here the CDR3 DNA reads TGCGCCAGCAGCTCCGGGGACAGAGCTAACTATGGCTACACCTTC.

The J gene is TRBJ2-6, the V gene TRBV25-1; maybe TRBD2 (6 bases). The V and J ends lost 5 bases and 2 bases respectively, with 16 bases between them. The CDR3 runs 17 residues. CDR1 and CDR2 from the germline V gene are MGHDK and SYGVNS. The CDR3 sequence: CASSPRGDGTGANVLTF. CDR3 DNA sequence: TGTGCCAGCAGTCCCCGCGGGGACGGGACTGGGGCCAACGTCCTGACTTTC. The whole variable domain, filled in from reference TRBV25-1 and TRBJ2-6, reads EADIYQTPRYLVIGTGKKITLECSQTMGHDKMYWYQQDPGMELHLIHYSYGVNSTEKGDLSSESTVSRIRTEHFPLTLESARPSHTSQYLCASSPRGDGTGANVLTFGAGSRLTVL.

The CDR3 coding sequence is TGTGCCAGCAGCTTGAAGTCTAAGCGGATTAGCTATGGCTACACCTTC. Its protein is CASSLKSKRISYGYTF. The gene calls are TRBV5-6 and TRBJ1-2; D not resolved. The CDR3 runs 16 residues. The V gene lost 1 base and the J gene lost 4 bases, with 17 bases spanning the gap. Germline V CDR1 and CDR2: SGHDT, YYEEEE. The full variable domain, its missing parts supplied by reference TRBV5-6 and TRBJ1-2, is DAGVTQSPTHLIKTRGQQVTLRCSPKSGHDTVSWYQQALGQGPQFIFQYYEEEERQRGNFPDRFSGHQFPNYSSELNVNALLLGDSALYLCASSLKSKRISYGYTFGSGTRLTVV.

The genes are TRBV19 and TRBJ2-3; either TRBD1 or TRBD2 may supply D (5 bases each). Germline lookup yields CDR1 LNHDA and CDR2 SQIVND (reference sequence). The V end lost 5 bases, the J end lost 4 bases, and 10 bases lay between the germline ends. CDR3 length equals 13 residues. The CDR3 loop reads CASSQQGADTQYF. The CDR3 region has the DNA TGTGCCAGTAGTCAGCAGGGAGCAGATACGCAGTATTTT.

The rearrangement joins TRBV19 to TRBJ1-1; 8 positions match TRBD1. Trimming removed 4 bases from V and 1 base from J; junction bases left unmatched: 8. Germline lookup yields CDR1 LNHDA and CDR2 SQIVND (reference sequence). The CDR3 consists of 16 residues. Here the CDR3 reads CASSRGKTGENTEAFF. In nucleotides, the CDR3 is TGTGCCAGTAGTAGGGGGAAGACAGGGGAGAACACTGAAGCTTTCTTT. Drawing the rest from reference TRBV19 and TRBJ1-1, the complete variable domain is DGGITQSPKYLFRKEGQNVTLSCEQNLNHDAMYWYRQDPGQGLRLIYYSQIVNDFQKGDIAEGYSVSREKKESFPLTVTSAQKNPTAFYLCASSRGKTGENTEAFFGQGTRLTVV.

This clone was found a few times. V usage is TRBV2 and J usage is TRBJ2-5; D unresolved. The CDR3 is made up of 14 amino acids. The V end was cut by 8 bases, the J end by 2 bases, with 15 bases between. Germline V lookup: CDR1 SNHLY, CDR2 FYNNEI. CDR3 bases: TGTGCCAGCTCATATCTGGTCAGTCAAGAGACCCAGTACTTC. Amino acid sequence: CASSYLVSQETQYF. Drawing the rest from reference TRBV2 and TRBJ2-5, the complete variable domain is EPEVTQTPSHQVTQMGQEVILRCVPISNHLYFYWYRQILGQKVEFLVSFYNNEISEKSEIFDDQFSVERPDGSNFTLKIRSTKLEDSAMYFCASSYLVSQETQYFGPGTRLLVL.

This clone occurred once. The chain recombines TRBV19 with TRBJ2-7; a possible D gene is TRBD2 (5 bases). V was cut by 3 bases and J by 4 bases, with 16 bases left in between. The CDR3 runs to 15 residues. CDR1 LNHDA and CDR2 SQIVND come from the germline V gene (reference sequence). CDR3: CASSITADSPYEQYF. The CDR3, as DNA: TGTGCCAGTAGTATCACCGCGGACTCTCCATACGAGCAGTACTTC.

The J gene is TRBJ1-1, the V gene TRBV7-8; possibly TRBD1 for D (6 bases). The germline V gene encodes CDR1 SGHVS and CDR2 FQNEAQ. The CDR3 runs to 14 residues. V lost 1 base, J lost 2 bases, and 8 bases lay in between. The CDR3 sequence: CASSLDRVNTEAFF. The CDR3 bases are TGTGCCAGCAGCTTAGACAGGGTAAACACTGAAGCTTTCTTT.

The chain is built from TRBV6-6 and TRBJ1-1; the D is unclear. V gave up 7 bases and J gave up 8 bases, with 14 bases separating them. This CDR3 comprises 12 residues. CDR1 MNHNY and CDR2 SVGAGI come from the germline V gene (reference sequence). The CDR3 here is CASIGPRPEAFF. The CDR3 nucleotides read TGTGCCAGCATTGGACCCCGACCGGAAGCTTTCTTT.

This chain connects TRBV5-6 to TRBJ1-5; perhaps TRBD1 as D (6 bases). Germline-derived CDR1 and CDR2 are SGHDT and YYEEEE. V was pared by 0 bases and J by 2 bases, with 12 bases between. This CDR3 is 16 amino acids long. The CDR3 here is CASSLGMAGGNQPQHF. The CDR3 nucleotides read TGTGCCAGCAGCTTGGGTATGGCAGGGGGCAATCAGCCCCAGCATTTT. Using reference TRBV5-6 and TRBJ1-5 for the parts outside the CDR3, the full variable domain is DAGVTQSPTHLIKTRGQQVTLRCSPKSGHDTVSWYQQALGQGPQFIFQYYEEEERQRGNFPDRFSGHQFPNYSSELNVNALLLGDSALYLCASSLGMAGGNQPQHFGDGTRLSIL.

This chain links TRBV6-5 with TRBJ2-3; no definite D call. The CDR3 runs 11 residues. The V end lost 6 bases, the J end lost 4 bases, and 5 bases lay between the germline ends. Germline loops: CDR1 MNHEY, CDR2 SVGAGI. CDR3 sequence reads: CASRFADTQYF. The CDR3 coding sequence is TGTGCCAGCAGGTTTGCAGATACGCAGTATTTT.

The chain carries TRBV15 and TRBJ2-7; D possibly uses TRBD1 or TRBD2 (5 bases each). Germline V CDR1 and CDR2: LNHNV, YYDKDF (reference sequence). V was clipped by 3 bases and J by 3 bases, with 15 bases between them. This CDR3 comprises 15 residues. The CDR3 region is CATSSPRDGLYEQYF. DNA for the CDR3: TGTGCCACCAGCAGTCCTCGGGACGGTCTCTACGAGCAGTACTTC.

The chain carries TRBV3-1 (or the pseudogene TRBV3-2) and TRBJ2-7; a weak D match, TRBD2 (6 bases). Trimming took off 4 bases at V and 6 bases at J, with 19 bases between the two ends. CDR3 length: 15 residues. Germline CDR1 and CDR2: LGHDT and YNNKEL (reference sequence). The CDR3 loop reads CASSLRRDSVSEQYF. The CDR3 region has the DNA TGTGCCAGCAGCCTTCGCAGGGACTCCGTTTCCGAGCAGTACTTC.

The V call is TRBV28, the J call TRBJ2-3; a weak D match, TRBD2 (6 bases). The germline V and J ends were trimmed by 1 base and 2 bases, with 16 bases remaining between them. Germline loops: CDR1 MDHEN, CDR2 SYDVKM. The CDR3 contains 17 residues. The CDR3 region has the DNA TGTGCCAGCAGTTTATTTTTCACAGCGGGCCCCACAGATACGCAGTATTTT. Translating it yields CASSLFFTAGPTDTQYF.

The table lists this clone with a count of one. The chain carries TRBV4-2 and TRBJ1-2; no definite D call. The CDR3 spans 14 residues. Germline V lookup: CDR1 LGHNA, CDR2 YNFKEQ. The V and J ends lost 1 base and 6 bases respectively, with 12 bases between them. The CDR3 region has the DNA TGTGCCAGCAGCCAAGTTACAGAAAGGGATGGCTACACCTTC. Its protein product is CASSQVTERDGYTF.

The chain combines TRBV19 with TRBJ1-2; TRBD1 might be the D (5 bases). The CDR3 is made up of 14 amino acids. Trimming cost V 5 bases and J 4 bases, with 14 bases left between them. The germline V gene encodes CDR1 LNHDA and CDR2 SQIVND (reference sequence). The CDR3 loop is CASSQGGRGYGYTF. The CDR3, as DNA: TGTGCCAGTAGTCAAGGCGGGAGGGGCTATGGCTACACCTTC.